This T cell receptor (beta chain) was profiled in a study of control samples from healthy donors and cancer patients. Generated by immunoSEQ multiplex PCR, the TCRdb table keeps only in-frame clones and is missing some. This table has more than 95,000 clones, approximately 90% appearing once. V was shortened by 6 bases and J by 4 bases, with 9 bases between the two germline ends. The CDR3 is 13 residues long. The sample consisted of PBMCs. The chain has TRBV12-3 or TRBV12-4 and TRBJ2-2, with D maybe TRBD1 (5 bases). The sequence was collected from a man aged 55 to 70 with lung cancer. The CDR3 loop reads CASSPGPTGELFF. The CDR3 nucleotides read TGTGCCAGCAGCCCAGGGCCCACCGGGGAGCTGTTTTTT.